The present TCR beta chain was sequenced within a study of blood T cell repertoires in COVID-19. Authors' data handling: It was from reference gene primer amplification that nucleated cell counts were estimated. Sequencing used immunoSEQ multiplex PCR; TCRdb keeps in-frame clones, though not all of them. V and J calls and clone size are copied from that table; D and trimming were computed from the DNA. The sample yields under 150,000 clones, roughly 85% seen once. Sample: peripheral blood. The source of this sequence is a man aged 55-75 years with acute or convalescent COVID-19.

This CDR3 is CASSLRRTEGGYTF. In DNA, the CDR3 is TGCGCCAGCAGCCTCAGGCGCACCGAGGGTGGCTACACCTTC. The chain has TRBV5-1 and TRBJ1-2; D is unclear. Germline-derived CDR1 and CDR2 are SGHRS and YFSETQ. CDR3 length equals 14 residues. V was clipped by 4 bases and J by 7 bases, with 17 bases between them.